This T cell receptor beta chain was retrieved from a study of shared clonotypes between healthy human individuals. Points from the study as a whole: Clonotype sharing levels among donors were expected to vary with sequencing depth.

Looked up from germline, CDR1 is MDHEN and CDR2 is SYDVKM. The CDR3 totals 12 residues. Deep-level settings were used for running the assay. Method: immunoSEQ multiplex PCR; TCRdb's copy keeps in-frame clones and lacks some. The table lists around 2,000,000 clones, around 95% of them singletons. As regards this clone: Its antigen remains unknown. The germline gene is not matched at one end of the junction; a read error may be the cause.

The TCR was taken from a man between 18 and 35 years old in good health. The chain uses TRBV28 and TRBJ2-7; D may be TRBD1 or TRBD2 (5 bases each). Sequencing was performed on naive CD4+ T cells sorted from blood. Subset defined: CD45RA+ positively selected. The CDR3 loop reads CASSSYSEGKHF. CDR3 coding DNA: TGTGCCAGCAGTTCCTATTCAGAGGGGAAGCACTTC.